Listed below are T cell receptor beta chains from one sample, sequenced in a study of T-cell reconstitution after alpha-beta-depleted transplantation in children. TCRdb used MiXCR to reprocess the PCR reads, holding one entry per CDR3 protein. Seen here are over 150,000 distinct CDR3 sequences, roughly 6.5% observed once, and the top ten hold 4.5% to 5.5%. The source was PBMCs, collected before TCRalphabeta/CD19-depleted stem cell transplant. The source is a girl in the first two years of life with combined immunodeficiency, due to receive a stem cell transplant. Both conserved end residues are part of each CDR3. Fields, in order: D gene, clone size, V gene, J gene, CDR3 DNA, CDR3 protein. D genes are given only for firm matches. Only part of the rows carry a size: once, few, many, or a class if the clone is expanded.

D: -
size: few
V: TRBV15
J: TRBJ2-5
DNA: TGTGCCACCAGCAGGGACGTGTCTAGGGAGACCCAGTACTTC
CDR3: CATSRDVSRETQYF

D: -
size: many
V: TRBV7-2
J: TRBJ1-2
DNA: TGTGCCAGCAGCGACCCCCCGGTCTCCTATGGCTACACCTTC
CDR3: CASSDPPVSYGYTF

D: TRBD2
size: many
V: TRBV7-2
J: TRBJ2-3
DNA: TGTGCCAGCACCTCGGGGGGGTACACAGATACGCAGTATTTT
CDR3: CASTSGGYTDTQYF

D: -
size: many
V: TRBV6-2/TRBV6-3
J: TRBJ2-1
DNA: TGTGCCAGCAGTTACCCGAATGAGCAGTTCTTC
CDR3: CASSYPNEQFF

D: TRBD1
size: -
V: TRBV12-3/TRBV12-4
J: TRBJ2-7
DNA: TGTGCCAGCAGTTTGGGACAGTTCCATTACGAGCAGTACTTC
CDR3: CASSLGQFHYEQYF

D: -
size: many
V: TRBV29-1
J: TRBJ1-1
DNA: TGCAGCGCCTCGGACACCTTACTGGGAAACACTGAAGCTTTCTTT
CDR3: CSASDTLLGNTEAFF

D: TRBD2
size: -
V: TRBV12-3/TRBV12-4
J: TRBJ2-1
DNA: TGTGCCAGCAGCCCCATTGGGCTAGCGGGAGGGCCGCGAGGCAATGAGCAGTTCTTC
CDR3: CASSPIGLAGGPRGNEQFF

D: -
size: many
V: TRBV18
J: TRBJ2-5
DNA: TGTGCCAGCTCACCAGAGGGGCCGCTGGAAGAGACCCAGTACTTC
CDR3: CASSPEGPLEETQYF

D: -
size: many
V: TRBV6-2/TRBV6-3
J: TRBJ2-1
DNA: TGTGCCAGCAGTTACTCTGAGTTACCCTCCTACAATGAGCAGTTCTTC
CDR3: CASSYSELPSYNEQFF

D: TRBD2
size: many
V: TRBV20-1
J: TRBJ2-1
DNA: TGCAGTGCTAGAGGCCTAGCGGGAGCACTAGATGAGCAGTTCTTC
CDR3: CSARGLAGALDEQFF

D: TRBD2
size: many
V: TRBV20-1
J: TRBJ2-3
DNA: TGCAGTGCTAAAGGTGTACCGGGACTAGCGGGAGCAGATACGCAGTATTTT
CDR3: CSAKGVPGLAGADTQYF

D: -
size: many
V: TRBV5-1
J: TRBJ1-4
DNA: TGCGCCAGCAGCTTCCAGGCTAATGAAAAACTGTTTTTT
CDR3: CASSFQANEKLFF

D: -
size: many
V: TRBV12-3/TRBV12-4
J: TRBJ1-1
DNA: TGTGCCAGCAGTTTAGTGGGGGGTATGAACACTGAAGCTTTCTTT
CDR3: CASSLVGGMNTEAFF

D: TRBD1
size: -
V: TRBV3-1
J: TRBJ1-5
DNA: TGTGCCTGCTGTTTTGGTCCGGGACAGACATATAGCAATCAGCCCCAGCATTTT
CDR3: CACCFGPGQTYSNQPQHF

D: -
size: many
V: TRBV20-1
J: TRBJ2-2
DNA: TGCAGTGCTAGGACTAGTCCGACCGGGGAGCTGTTTTTT
CDR3: CSARTSPTGELFF

D: TRBD1
size: -
V: TRBV12-3/TRBV12-4
J: TRBJ2-6
DNA: TGTGCCAGAGGGACAGGGGGCTCTGGGGCCAACGTCCTGACTTTC
CDR3: CARGTGGSGANVLTF

D: -
size: many
V: TRBV7-6
J: TRBJ2-7
DNA: TGTGCCAGCAGCTCCCGAGCCTACGAGCAGTACTTC
CDR3: CASSSRAYEQYF

D: -
size: few
V: TRBV6-5
J: TRBJ2-1
DNA: TGTGCCAGCAGTTACTCGAGGACTTCCTACAATGAGCAGTTCTTC
CDR3: CASSYSRTSYNEQFF

D: -
size: many
V: TRBV28
J: TRBJ2-2
DNA: TGTGCCAGCAGTTCGCAATGGGGTAGCCGAGAGTTCGCGAACACCGGGGAGCTGTTTTTT
CDR3: CASSSQWGSREFANTGELFF

D: TRBD1
size: many
V: TRBV7-9
J: TRBJ2-7
DNA: TGTGCCAGCAGCCCTCCCGGAGGGACAGGGGCCTACGAGCAGTACTTC
CDR3: CASSPPGGTGAYEQYF

D: -
size: many
V: TRBV7-9
J: TRBJ2-1
DNA: TGTGCCAGTGTTTGGGGTAACAATGAGCAGTTCTTC
CDR3: CASVWGNNEQFF

D: -
size: many
V: TRBV20-1
J: TRBJ1-1
DNA: TGCAGTGCAGAGACCCCATGGAGGGACACTGAAGCTTTCTTT
CDR3: CSAETPWRDTEAFF

D: -
size: many
V: TRBV7-8
J: TRBJ2-2
DNA: TGTGCCAGCAGCTTAGAGCGCCGGACTTTTACCGACACCGGGGAGCTGTTTTTT
CDR3: CASSLERRTFTDTGELFF

D: -
size: few
V: TRBV27
J: TRBJ2-3
DNA: TGTGCCAGCAGTTTATCTATGCTGGGCCTTCGGACCCCAGATACGCAGTATTTT
CDR3: CASSLSMLGLRTPDTQYF

D: -
size: many
V: TRBV4-1
J: TRBJ2-7
DNA: TGCGCCAGCAGCCCGCCCGGGGCAGGGATTTCCTACGAGCAGTACTTC
CDR3: CASSPPGAGISYEQYF